A single sample gave rise to the 22 T cell receptor beta chains below, sequenced in a study of blood T cell repertoires in COVID-19. TCRdb's table, derived via immunoSEQ multiplex PCR, lists solely in-frame clones and lacks some. The data contain under 150,000 clones, 70% to 90% of them singletons. Sample: peripheral blood. All receptors derive from a woman in her fifties or sixties who had recovered from COVID-19.

The chain has TRBV30 and TRBJ2-3; D is possibly TRBD2 (6 bases). In germline, CDR1 is GTSNPN, CDR2 SVGIG (reference sequence). Trimming cost V 2 bases and J 1 base, with 16 bases left between them. There are 16 residues in the CDR3. CDR3 DNA sequence: TGTGCCTGGAGTAAAGGCGGGGTGGTAGGCACAGATACGCAGTATTTT. Translation: CAWSKGGVVGTDTQYF.

V gene TRBV4-3 combines with J gene TRBJ2-4; possibly TRBD2 for D (6 bases). The length of the CDR3 is 19 residues. Per germline, CDR1 LGHNA and CDR2 YSLEER. Trimming pared 4 bases from V and 3 bases from J, leaving 25 bases between. This chain's CDR3 is CASSLKLARSQGVKNIQYF. In DNA form, the CDR3 reads TGCGCCAGCAGCCTTAAACTAGCCCGGTCCCAAGGTGTCAAAAACATTCAGTACTTC.

This clone was counted between two and nine times. V gene TRBV3-1 (or the pseudogene TRBV3-2) combines with J gene TRBJ2-5, with 13 bases identical to TRBD2. Germline assignment: CDR1 LGHDT and CDR2 YNNKEL (reference sequence). V lost 4 bases, J lost 5 bases, and 13 bases stayed unmatched. This CDR3 has 18 residues. Here the CDR3 DNA reads TGTGCCAGCAGCCCCACTAACCCGACTAGCGGGGGGTCGGAGACCCAGTACTTC. This sequence encodes CASSPTNPTSGGSETQYF.

The gene calls are TRBV6-1 and TRBJ1-6; D might be TRBD1 (6 bases). The germline gives CDR1 MNHNS, CDR2 SASEGT. Deletions cut 3 bases from V and 7 bases from J, with 16 bases between. The CDR3 has 16 amino acids. This chain's CDR3 is CASSETQGSRNSPLHF. CDR3 DNA sequence: TGTGCCAGCAGTGAGACACAGGGTTCGAGAAATTCACCCCTCCACTTT.

This chain joins TRBV9 and TRBJ1-1; D gene ambiguous. CDR1 SGDLS and CDR2 YYNGEE come from the germline V gene. The ends were cut back, 0 bases at V and 4 bases at J, with 13 bases in the middle. The CDR3 consists of 15 residues. This CDR3 is CASSVGIRRGTEAFF. As DNA, the CDR3 is TGTGCCAGCAGCGTAGGTATCCGGCGGGGCACTGAAGCTTTCTTT.

The J gene is TRBJ2-5, the V gene TRBV12-5; 13 bases are shared with TRBD2. The junction had 10 bases not matched to a gene; V was cut back by 1 base and J by 5 bases. The CDR3 has 18 residues. Per germline, CDR1 LGHNT and CDR2 FRNRAP. This chain's CDR3 is CASGLAQFGLAGAETQYF. The DNA for the CDR3 is TGTGCTAGTGGTTTGGCCCAGTTCGGACTAGCGGGAGCGGAGACCCAGTACTTC.

This clone showed up just once. This chain joins TRBV6-5 and TRBJ1-2; D unresolved. The CDR3 is 13 amino acids. V was cut by 4 bases and J by 2 bases, with 8 bases left in between. From germline, CDR1 is MNHEY and CDR2 SVGAGI. The CDR3 loop is CASSLTVNYGYTF. The CDR3 bases are TGTGCCAGCAGTTTAACAGTAAACTATGGCTACACCTTC.

This clone was found once. The chain has TRBV4-2 and TRBJ1-1; D is possibly TRBD1 (6 bases). V gave up 1 base and J gave up 1 base, with 10 bases separating them. The CDR3 is made up of 15 amino acids. CDR1 and CDR2 (germline): LGHNA, YNFKEQ. The chain's CDR3 is CASSQGQGRNTEAFF. CDR3 in DNA: TGTGCCAGCAGCCAAGGCCAGGGGAGGAACACTGAAGCTTTCTTT.

The chain recombines TRBV6-5 with TRBJ2-1; perhaps TRBD1 as D (6 bases). This CDR3 spans 15 amino acids. Between the trimmed V and J ends, which lost 4 bases and 6 bases, there was a span of 16 bases. Germline CDR1 MNHEY, CDR2 SVGAGI. The CDR3 nucleotides read TGTGCCAGCAGTTCGATCAGGGGAGTGGGCAATGAGCAGTTCTTC. Translating gives CASSSIRGVGNEQFF.

The V and J genes are TRBV10-3 and TRBJ1-1; 8 bases are a match to TRBD1. With 4 bases clipped from V and 4 bases from J, the junction kept 5 bases outside the gene matches. The CDR3 runs 14 residues. CDR1 is ENHRY, CDR2 SYGVKD, per germline. CDR3 bases: TGTGCCATCAGTGGAAGACAGGGGAGCACTGAAGCTTTCTTT. This codes for CAISGRQGSTEAFF.

This chain uses TRBV19 with TRBJ1-5; no firm D call. The germline V and J ends were trimmed by 3 bases and 0 bases, with 18 bases remaining between them. The CDR3 is made up of 18 amino acids. Germline V CDR1 and CDR2: LNHDA, SQIVND (reference sequence). DNA of the CDR3: TGTGCCAGTAGTATCTTCAAAATACAGCTCTATAGCAATCAGCCCCAGCATTTT. This gives the protein CASSIFKIQLYSNQPQHF.

The V and J genes are TRBV6-6 and TRBJ2-1; 7 bases map to TRBD2. The germline CDR1 and CDR2 sequences are MNHNY and SVGAGI (reference sequence). This CDR3 spans 15 amino acids. V lost 7 bases and J lost 1; bases outside the gene matches: 7. CDR3 DNA sequence: TGTGCCAGCAAGGATTGGGGGGGGTCCTACAATGAGCAGTTCTTC. This sequence encodes CASKDWGGSYNEQFF.

The CDR3 nucleotides are TGCAGCGTAACCGGGACAGGGAAGCCCAATGAGCAGTTCTTC. Amino acid sequence: CSVTGTGKPNEQFF. The chain joins TRBV29-1 to TRBJ2-1; 9 nucleotides line up with TRBD1. The CDR3 covers 14 residues. Per the germline V gene, CDR1 is SQVTM and CDR2 is ANQGSEA. Trimming at V came to 6 bases and at J to 6 bases, leaving 9 bases not matched to a gene.

The chain is built from TRBV5-1 and TRBJ2-2, with D possibly being TRBD2 (5 bases). The CDR3 runs to 14 residues. Germline V gene data show CDR1 as SGHRS and CDR2 as YFSETQ. V shed 0 bases and J shed 4 bases, with 7 bases lying between them. CDR3 residues: CASSLGEGTGELFF. In DNA form, the CDR3 reads TGCGCCAGCAGCTTGGGAGAGGGCACCGGGGAGCTGTTTTTT.

The chain recombines TRBV9 with TRBJ1-2, with D tentatively TRBD1 (6 bases). Germline V gives CDR1 SGDLS, CDR2 YYNGEE. The CDR3 runs to 11 residues. V was pared by 10 bases and J by 4 bases, with 11 bases between. CDR3 coding DNA: TGTGCCTCAGGGGCACCCTATGGCTACACCTTC. It encodes CASGAPYGYTF.

This chain joins TRBV27 and TRBJ2-5, with TRBD2 identical over 11 bases. Germline loops: CDR1 MNHEY, CDR2 SMNVEV (reference sequence). This CDR3 is built from 15 residues. V lost 8 bases and J lost 0; bases outside the gene matches: 5. The CDR3 loop is CASSPSGGYQETQYF. The DNA for the CDR3 is TGTGCCAGCTCCCCTAGCGGGGGGTACCAAGAGACCCAGTACTTC.

V usage is TRBV20-1 and J usage is TRBJ1-6; D unclear. From germline, CDR1 is DFQATT and CDR2 SNEGSKA (reference sequence). Trimming took 3 bases from V and 7 from J, leaving 10 bases between them. This CDR3 is built from 13 residues. The CDR3 nucleotides are TGCAGTGCTAGTCAGACCAGGAATTCACCCCTCCACTTT. Its translation is CSASQTRNSPLHF.

The chain employs TRBV18 and TRBJ2-6; tentative D call: TRBD1 (6 bases). CDR3 size: 14 residues. The germline V gene encodes CDR1 KGHSH and CDR2 LQKENI. The V and J ends lost 6 bases and 1 base respectively, with 7 bases between them. CDR3 amino acids: CASSQGSGANVLTF. DNA for the CDR3: TGTGCCAGCTCCCAGGGGTCTGGGGCCAACGTCCTGACTTTC.

The chain joins TRBV5-1 to TRBJ2-7, with TRBD2 identical over 7 bases. With 4 bases clipped from V and 4 bases from J, the junction kept 8 bases outside the gene matches. CDR1 and CDR2 (germline): SGHRS, YFSETQ. This CDR3 is built from 14 residues. The CDR3 is CASSLTNSGYEQYF. The DNA for the CDR3 is TGCGCCAGCAGCCTTACTAATAGCGGGTACGAGCAGTACTTC.

The CDR3 region is CASSLLLQGEAFF. The CDR3, as DNA: TGTGCCAGCAGCCTACTCCTCCAGGGGGAAGCTTTCTTT. The rearrangement uses TRBV14 and TRBJ1-1; maybe TRBD1 (6 bases). The germline V gene has CDR1 SGHDN and CDR2 FVKESK. The CDR3 is made up of 13 amino acids. Trimming took off 4 bases at V and 8 bases at J, with 14 bases between the two ends.

This clone was seen a handful of times. This chain links TRBV14 with TRBJ2-1, with 15 nucleotides matching TRBD2. Germline CDR1 and CDR2: SGHDN and FVKESK. V gave up 2 bases and J gave up 7 bases; unmatched junction bases: 12. The CDR3 consists of 19 residues. The chain's CDR3 is CASSQRPRTSGRAGNEQFF. In DNA, the CDR3 is TGTGCCAGCAGCCAAAGGCCCCGGACTAGCGGGAGGGCCGGGAATGAGCAGTTCTTC. The full variable domain, with the rest looked up from reference TRBV14 and TRBJ2-1, is EAGVTQFPSHSVIEKGQTVTLRCDPISGHDNLYWYRRVMGKEIKFLLHFVKESKQDESGMPNNRFLAERTGGTYSTLKVQPAELEDSGVYFCASSQRPRTSGRAGNEQFFGPGTRLTVL.

The genes are TRBV11-2 and TRBJ1-2; TRBD1 matches 9 bases. CDR1 and CDR2 (germline): SGHAT, FQNNGV. Unmatched junction bases numbered 10, after V lost 6 bases and J lost 8 bases. This CDR3 is 14 amino acids long. The DNA of the CDR3 is TGTGCCAGCAGACCTCCGGGACAGGGTAGGGGCTACACCTTC. Translating gives CASRPPGQGRGYTF.